This T cell receptor (beta chain) was profiled in a study of shared clonotypes between healthy human individuals. CDR1 is SGDLS, CDR2 YYNGEE, per germline. The CDR3 has 13 residues. Deletions cut 4 bases from V and 8 bases from J, with 10 bases between. Profiled with immunoSEQ multiplex PCR; TCRdb holds only in-frame clones, not every one. The table has approximately 2.3 million clones, 80% to 95% seen once. Those who donated were healthy HIV-negative adults, with no recent acute infections or vaccinations reported. Researchers partitioned CD4+ cells into CD45RA+ naive and CD45RA-negative memory subsets.

Sequences were obtained from naive CD4+ T cells from PBMCs. As to subset: CD45RA+ positively selected. This TCR was sampled from a man aged 18 to 29 in good health. Some clones in this sample may be carry-over from other donors' samples. V gene TRBV9 combines with J gene TRBJ2-6, with a tentative D call TRBD1 (6 bases). Written as DNA, the CDR3 is TGTGCCAGCAGCAACAGGGTTTCCAACGTCCTGACTTTC. Residues: CASSNRVSNVLTF. The full variable domain, completed using reference TRBV9 and TRBJ2-6, is DSGVTQTPKHLITATGQRVTLRCSPRSGDLSVYWYQQSLDQGLQFLIQYYNGEERAKGNILERFSAQQFPDLHSELNLSSLELGDSALYFCASSNRVSNVLTFGAGSRLTVL.